Below are 26 T cell receptor beta chains sequenced from a single sample in a study of shared clonotypes between healthy human individuals. The method was immunoSEQ multiplex PCR; TCRdb's version includes in-frame clones alone and lacks a portion of them. The data show 2 million to 2.5 million clones, with roughly 92% seen just once and about 0.36% held by the top ten. Specimen: naive CD4+ T cells from PBMCs. Sample subset: CD45RA+ positively selected. The receptor set was obtained from a man aged 18 to 29 in good health. Some clones in this sample may be carry-over from other donors' samples.

The chain's CDR3 is CASSLGAPYEQYF. CDR3 nucleotides: TGTGCCAGCAGCCTCGGGGCCCCCTACGAGCAGTACTTC. The V gene is TRBV11-3, the J gene TRBJ2-7, with D perhaps being TRBD1 or TRBD2 (5 bases each). This CDR3 comprises 13 residues. Germline V gene lookup returns CDR1 SGHNT and CDR2 YENEEA. V lost 5 bases, J lost 2 bases, and 10 bases lay in between.

The chain employs TRBV27 and TRBJ1-1, with D possibly TRBD1 on 5 matching bases. The CDR3 is 16 amino acids. Germline assignment: CDR1 MNHEY and CDR2 SMNVEV (reference sequence). Trimming pared 6 bases from V and 0 bases from J, leaving 17 bases between. The CDR3, as DNA: TGTGCCAGCAGCTCACCTCAACAAGGGGTGAACACTGAAGCTTTCTTT. This gives the protein CASSSPQQGVNTEAFF.

This clone was detected once. This CDR3 is also generated by other DNA sequences in the sample. The chain joins TRBV5-1 to TRBJ2-2; D remains ambiguous. The CDR3 has 14 residues. V was cut by 4 bases and J by 2 bases, with 9 bases left in between. CDR1 SGHRS and CDR2 YFSETQ come from the germline V gene. The CDR3 sequence is CASSPDGNTGELFF. The CDR3 DNA sequence: TGCGCCAGCAGCCCAGATGGTAACACCGGGGAGCTGTTTTTT.

The rearrangement joins TRBV5-1 to TRBJ2-7; 10 nucleotides line up with TRBD1. The CDR3 has 12 residues. With V trimmed by 7 bases and J by 6 bases, 4 bases remained unmatched. Per the germline V gene, CDR1 is SGHRS and CDR2 is YFSETQ. For the CDR3, the DNA is TGCGCCAGCGGGACAGGGGTAGGCGAGCAGTACTTC. This codes for CASGTGVGEQYF.

The CDR3 here is CASSRLAQGVYNEQFF. The CDR3, as DNA: TGTGCCAGCAGCCGCCTTGCCCAAGGGGTCTACAATGAGCAGTTCTTC. The chain couples TRBV14 to TRBJ2-1, with D maybe TRBD1 (5 bases). Trimming took 4 bases from V and 3 from J, leaving 16 bases between them. CDR3 length: 16 amino acids. CDR1 is SGHDN and CDR2 is FVKESK in the germline V gene.

V is TRBV5-1 and J is TRBJ2-4; 7 bases agree with TRBD1. With V trimmed by 4 bases and J by 0 bases, 7 bases remained unmatched. CDR3 length equals 16 residues. From germline, CDR1 is SGHRS and CDR2 YFSETQ. In DNA form, the CDR3 reads TGCGCCAGCAGCCCGGACAGGCCCTTAGCCAAAAACATTCAGTACTTC. Translated, it gives CASSPDRPLAKNIQYF.

There are a few counts of this clone. The V call is TRBV28, the J call TRBJ1-5, with TRBD1 matching 7 bases. CDR3 size: 15 residues. Trimming cost V 4 bases and J 6 bases; bases outside gene matches: 9. Looked up from germline, CDR1 is MDHEN and CDR2 is SYDVKM. CDR3 loop: CASSSGQLGVQPQHF. DNA for the CDR3: TGTGCCAGCAGTTCGGGACAGTTGGGGGTTCAGCCCCAGCATTTT.

This chain connects TRBV5-1 to TRBJ1-3, with a tentative D call TRBD1 (5 bases). Trimming pared 0 bases from V and 0 bases from J, leaving 10 bases between. Per the germline V gene, CDR1 is SGHRS and CDR2 is YFSETQ. CDR3 length: 16 residues. The CDR3 reads CASSLAPGGSGNTIYF. CDR3 in DNA: TGCGCCAGCAGCTTGGCCCCGGGGGGCTCTGGAAACACCATATATTTT.

J is TRBJ2-7 and V is TRBV28; 8 bases are shared with TRBD1. The CDR3 contains 15 residues. With V trimmed by 5 bases and J by 0 bases, 6 bases remained unmatched. CDR1 is MDHEN and CDR2 is SYDVKM in the germline V gene. CDR3 sequence reads: CASSGRQGSSYEQYF. For the CDR3, the DNA is TGTGCCAGCAGTGGCCGACAGGGGTCCTCCTACGAGCAGTACTTC.

This clone was observed a single time. V usage is TRBV28 and J usage is TRBJ1-5; TRBD1 might be the D (6 bases). This CDR3 is built from 15 residues. The V end lost 6 bases, the J end lost 2 bases, and 14 bases lay between the germline ends. The V gene's germline CDR1 is MDHEN and CDR2 SYDVKM. CDR3 DNA: TGTGCCAGCAGGACGGGGGGCATGGGCAATCAGCCCCAGCATTTT. As protein: CASRTGGMGNQPQHF.

The genes are TRBV30 and TRBJ2-2; tentatively, D is TRBD2 (5 bases). Trimming removed 0 bases at V and 7 bases at J, with 9 bases between. The CDR3 covers 13 residues. Germline assignment: CDR1 GTSNPN and CDR2 SVGIG (reference sequence). The CDR3 loop is CAWSVLGIGELFF. CDR3 sequence (DNA): TGTGCCTGGAGTGTACTAGGGATCGGGGAGCTGTTTTTT.

The rearrangement uses TRBV13 and TRBJ1-2; D ambiguous. The CDR3 consists of 15 residues. Trimming stripped 4 bases from V and 3 bases from J, with 15 bases between. Germline V gene sequence: CDR1 PRHDT, CDR2 FYEKMQ (reference sequence). CDR3 DNA sequence: TGTGCCAGCAGCTCCCCCCGGACTGTGGACTATGGCTACACCTTC. This translates into CASSSPRTVDYGYTF.

The rearrangement links TRBV11-3 to TRBJ2-3, with D unclear. The ends were cut back, 3 bases at V and 4 bases at J, with 5 bases in the middle. Germline V gene lookup returns CDR1 SGHNT and CDR2 YENEEA. The length of the CDR3 is 12 residues. The CDR3 nucleotides read TGTGCCAGCAGCTTGGCCCCAGATACGCAGTATTTT. The encoded protein is CASSLAPDTQYF. Together with reference TRBV11-3 and TRBJ2-3, the CDR3 gives the full variable domain: EAGVVQSPRYKIIEKKQPVAFWCNPISGHNTLYWYLQNLGQGPELLIRYENEEAVDDSQLPKDRFSAERLKGVDSTLKIQPAELGDSAVYLCASSLAPDTQYFGPGTRLTVL.

This chain links TRBV19 with TRBJ1-1; D remains ambiguous. CDR1 and CDR2 from the germline V gene are LNHDA and SQIVND (reference sequence). The CDR3 covers 11 residues. V was trimmed by 6 bases and J by 3 bases, leaving 5 bases between them. CDR3 region: CASRRYTEAFF. The CDR3 DNA is TGTGCCAGTAGGCGGTACACTGAAGCTTTCTTT.

The chain joins TRBV11-3 to TRBJ2-2, with D possibly being TRBD2 (5 bases). The CDR3 totals 15 residues. Per germline, CDR1 SGHNT and CDR2 YENEEA. V dropped 1 base and J dropped 6 bases, with 12 bases sitting between them. The CDR3 reads CASSLAGFPPGELFF. The DNA for the CDR3 is TGTGCCAGCAGCTTAGCGGGGTTCCCCCCCGGGGAGCTGTTTTTT.

V usage is TRBV2 and J usage is TRBJ2-2, with 11 bases identical to TRBD2. This CDR3 region has 18 residues. In germline, CDR1 is SNHLY, CDR2 FYNNEI. V shed 4 bases, J shed 2 bases, and the junction held 9 bases outside the gene matches. This chain's CDR3 is CASSARLAGGGNTGELFF. The CDR3 region has the DNA TGTGCCAGCAGTGCGAGGCTAGCGGGAGGCGGAAACACCGGGGAGCTGTTTTTT.

The chain joins TRBV7-6 to TRBJ1-2; possible D gene TRBD1, 5 bases. Germline assignment: CDR1 SGHVS and CDR2 FNYEAQ. The V end lost 5 bases, the J end lost 11 bases, and 18 bases lay between the germline ends. CDR3 length: 13 amino acids. CDR3 in amino acids: CASSPRAFGAYTF. Here the CDR3 DNA reads TGTGCCAGCAGCCCGAGGGCGTTTGGGGCTTACACCTTC.

The CDR3 region is CASSTRTSGRRDTQYF. CDR3 bases: TGTGCCAGTAGTACAAGGACTAGCGGGAGAAGAGATACGCAGTATTTT. V usage is TRBV19 and J usage is TRBJ2-3, with 13 bases matching TRBD2. The CDR3 totals 16 residues. V was pared by 4 bases and J by 5 bases, with 6 bases of the junction left unmatched. Germline CDR1 is LNHDA and CDR2 is SQIVND (reference sequence).

This rearrangement joins TRBV4-1 to TRBJ2-7; 11 nucleotides agree with TRBD1. This CDR3 has 20 amino acids. The J segment lost 2 bases and the V segment lost 0 bases, leaving 15 bases of the junction unmatched. Germline V CDR1 and CDR2: MGHRA, YSYEKL. This chain's CDR3 is CASSQDRYGQGAPNPYEQYF. Here the CDR3 DNA reads TGCGCCAGCAGCCAAGACCGCTATGGACAGGGGGCGCCTAACCCCTACGAGCAGTACTTC.

CDR3 nucleotide sequence: TGCAGCGTCCAGACAGGGGTTAGCAATCAGCCCCAGCATTTT. Amino acids: CSVQTGVSNQPQHF. This rearrangement joins TRBV29-1 to TRBJ1-5; 8 nucleotides match TRBD1. CDR1 is SQVTM and CDR2 is ANQGSEA in the germline V gene. This CDR3 spans 14 amino acids. V was pared by 6 bases and J by 0 bases, with 4 bases of the junction left unmatched.

CDR3 bases: TGCGCCAGCAGCTTCTCCCGAACACAGGGCAGCGAGCAGTTCTTC. This translates into CASSFSRTQGSEQFF. This chain uses TRBV5-1 with TRBJ2-1; the D gene is possibly TRBD1 (6 bases). V shed 2 bases and J shed 10 bases, with 19 bases lying between them. CDR3 length: 15 residues. In germline, CDR1 is SGHRS, CDR2 YFSETQ.

This rearrangement joins TRBV28 to TRBJ1-2, with D perhaps matching TRBD1 (5 bases). This CDR3 is built from 14 residues. Germline V CDR1 and CDR2: MDHEN, SYDVKM. Trimming stripped 2 bases from V and 3 bases from J, with 10 bases between. The CDR3 is CASSLIGRDYGYTF. Written as DNA, the CDR3 is TGTGCCAGCAGTTTAATCGGCAGGGACTATGGCTACACCTTC.

As concerns this clone: The sample has other DNA sequences that encode this CDR3 too. The gene calls are TRBV18 and TRBJ1-2; the D gene is possibly TRBD1 (6 bases). CDR3 length: 13 amino acids. V was pared by 3 bases and J by 4 bases, with 9 bases between. CDR1 and CDR2 (germline): KGHSH, LQKENI. The CDR3 DNA reads TGTGCCAGCTCACCCGACAGGAGCTATGGCTACACCTTC. Protein product: CASSPDRSYGYTF.

This clone came up once. The rearrangement joins TRBV18 to TRBJ2-7; D may be TRBD1 (5 bases). Germline values: CDR1 KGHSH, CDR2 LQKENI. V dropped 1 base and J dropped 1 base, with 8 bases sitting between them. The CDR3 totals 14 residues. The CDR3 reads CASSPQGKSYEQYF. The CDR3 coding sequence is TGTGCCAGCTCACCACAGGGGAAGTCCTACGAGCAGTACTTC.

The rearrangement joins TRBV7-9 to TRBJ2-7; TRBD2 agrees at 10 bases. The CDR3 is 16 residues long. Germline CDR1 SEHNR, CDR2 FQNEAQ (reference sequence). With V trimmed by 2 bases and J by 1 base, 5 bases remained unmatched. CDR3 bases: TGTGCCAGCAGCTTAAATGTAGCGGGAGGTTCCTACGAGCAGTACTTC. Amino acid sequence: CASSLNVAGGSYEQYF.

The chain uses TRBV27 and TRBJ1-1, with D unresolved. The V gene lost 3 bases and the J gene lost 4 bases, with 21 bases spanning the gap. The CDR3 loop spans 17 amino acids. Germline V gene data show CDR1 as MNHEY and CDR2 as SMNVEV (reference sequence). CDR3 DNA sequence: TGTGCCAGCAGTTTCCCCCATTGTTCCGAGTGGAGCACTGAAGCTTTCTTT. Protein sequence: CASSFPHCSEWSTEAFF.